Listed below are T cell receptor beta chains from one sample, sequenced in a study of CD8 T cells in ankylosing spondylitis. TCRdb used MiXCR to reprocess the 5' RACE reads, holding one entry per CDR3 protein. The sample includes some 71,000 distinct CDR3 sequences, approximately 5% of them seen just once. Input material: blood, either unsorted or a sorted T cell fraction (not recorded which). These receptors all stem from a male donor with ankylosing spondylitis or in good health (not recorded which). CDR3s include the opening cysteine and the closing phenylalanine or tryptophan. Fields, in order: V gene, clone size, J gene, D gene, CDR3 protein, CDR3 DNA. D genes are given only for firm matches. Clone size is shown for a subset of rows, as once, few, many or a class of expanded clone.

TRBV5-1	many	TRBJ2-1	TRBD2	CASSGSGVDNEQFF	TGCGCCAGCAGCGGTAGCGGGGTCGACAATGAGCAGTTCTTC
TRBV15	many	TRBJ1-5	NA	CATSRAGGWGNQPQHF	TGTGCCACCAGCCGAGCTGGGGGTTGGGGCAATCAGCCCCAGCATTTT
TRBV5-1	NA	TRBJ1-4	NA	CASSAIMTGDNEKLFF	TGCGCCAGCAGCGCCATTATGACAGGTGATAATGAAAAACTGTTTTTT
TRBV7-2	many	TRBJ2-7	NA	CASSLVAGGSEQYF	TGTGCCAGCAGCTTAGTGGCAGGGGGGTCCGAGCAGTACTTC
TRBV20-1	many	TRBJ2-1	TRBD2	CSARPGGESNEQFF	TGCAGTGCCCGACCCGGGGGGGAGAGCAATGAGCAGTTCTTC
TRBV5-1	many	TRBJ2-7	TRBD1	CASSLRQGGEQYF	TGCGCCAGCAGCCTTCGACAGGGTGGCGAGCAGTACTTC
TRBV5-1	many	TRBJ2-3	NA	CASSWDRTDTQYF	TGCGCCAGCAGCTGGGACCGCACAGATACGCAGTATTTT
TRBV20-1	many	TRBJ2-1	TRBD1	CSARGTGVYNEQFF	TGCAGTGCTAGAGGGACAGGGGTCTACAATGAGCAGTTCTTC
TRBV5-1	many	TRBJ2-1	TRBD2	CASSLVPGGTYNEQFF	TGCGCCAGCAGCTTGGTTCCGGGGGGGACCTACAATGAGCAGTTCTTC
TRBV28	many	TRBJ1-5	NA	CAVARADNSNQPQHF	TGTGCCGTCGCCAGGGCGGACAATAGCAATCAGCCCCAGCATTTT
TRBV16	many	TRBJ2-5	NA	CASSQRSLETQYF	TGTGCCAGCAGCCAGAGGTCGTTGGAGACCCAGTACTTC
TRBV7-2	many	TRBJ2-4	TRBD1	CASSKRDSKNIQYF	TGTGCCAGCAGCAAACGGGACAGCAAAAACATTCAGTACTTC
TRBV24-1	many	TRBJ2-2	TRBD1	CATSDGGQRELFF	TGTGCCACCAGTGATGGGGGACAGAGGGAGCTGTTTTTT
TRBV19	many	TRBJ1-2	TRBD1	CATRTGGSGGYTF	TGTGCCACCCGGACAGGGGGCTCCGGTGGCTACACCTTC
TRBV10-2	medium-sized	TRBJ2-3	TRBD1	CASSPRQGVTDTQYF	TGCGCCAGCAGCCCTAGACAGGGAGTCACAGATACGCAGTATTTT
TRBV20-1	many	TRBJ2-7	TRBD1	CSARGTGSIEQYF	TGCAGTGCTAGAGGGACAGGGTCGATCGAGCAGTACTTC
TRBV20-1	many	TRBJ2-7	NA	CSASGGEGTSHEQYF	TGCAGTGCTAGTGGGGGGGAGGGGACAAGCCACGAGCAGTACTTC
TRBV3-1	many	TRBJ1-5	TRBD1	CASSLGQIAQPQHF	TGTGCCAGCAGCCTGGGACAGATAGCCCAGCCCCAGCATTTT
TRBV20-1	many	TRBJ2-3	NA	CSAPRSGRGQTSTDTQYF	TGCAGTGCTCCTAGATCGGGCCGGGGGCAGACTAGCACAGATACGCAGTATTTT
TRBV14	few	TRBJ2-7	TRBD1	CASSVDRVAQYF	TGTGCCAGCAGCGTGGACAGGGTCGCGCAGTACTTC
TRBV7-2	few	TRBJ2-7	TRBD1	CASSLGPRGQDEQYF	TGTGCCAGCAGCTTAGGCCCCAGGGGGCAGGACGAGCAGTACTTC
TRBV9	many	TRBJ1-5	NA	CASSVDGNQPQHF	TGTGCCAGCAGCGTAGATGGCAATCAGCCCCAGCATTTT
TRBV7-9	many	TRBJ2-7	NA	CASSLGRGDPSYEQYF	TGTGCCAGCAGCTTAGGCAGGGGGGATCCTTCCTACGAGCAGTACTTC
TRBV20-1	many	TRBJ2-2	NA	CSARARLGTNTGELFF	TGCAGTGCTAGAGCCAGACTGGGTACGAACACCGGGGAGCTGTTTTTT
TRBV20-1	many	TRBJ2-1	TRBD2	CSASSSGGADNEQFF	TGCAGTGCTTCCTCTAGCGGGGGGGCCGACAATGAGCAGTTCTTC
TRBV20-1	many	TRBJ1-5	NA	CSARPPTGGNQPQHF	TGCAGTGCTCGACCACCCACGGGGGGCAATCAGCCCCAGCATTTT